The 24 T cell receptor beta chains presented below share a single source sample, sequenced in a study of cytomegalovirus exposure and HLA in healthy donors. Use of 60 Vbeta and 13 Jbeta primers characterized the PCR. Sequencing was performed with immunoSEQ multiplex PCR; in TCRdb, only in-frame clones are kept and a portion is missing. This table holds 200,000 to 250,000 clones, approximately 82% found once. Sequenced material: PBMCs. Every receptor here comes from a woman aged 40 to 50 in good health and CMV-seronegative.

The CDR3 loop is CASSPGQGGQNTEAFF. CDR3 sequence (DNA): TGTGCCAGCTCACCGGGACAGGGAGGTCAGAACACTGAAGCTTTCTTT. The V gene is TRBV18, the J gene TRBJ1-1, with TRBD1 matching 9 bases. Germline V gives CDR1 KGHSH, CDR2 LQKENI. The CDR3 is made up of 16 amino acids. V was clipped by 3 bases and J by 1 base; unmatched bases: 6.

The V gene is TRBV19, the J gene TRBJ2-2; no clear D. The CDR3 extends over 14 amino acids. CDR1 is LNHDA, CDR2 SQIVND, per germline (reference sequence). V lost 3 bases, J lost 1 base, and 6 bases lay in between. CDR3: CASSMGRNTGELFF. The CDR3 coding sequence is TGTGCCAGTAGTATGGGCAGGAACACCGGGGAGCTGTTTTTT.

The rearrangement links TRBV20-1 to TRBJ1-2, with no clear D. In germline, CDR1 is DFQATT, CDR2 SNEGSKA (reference sequence). V was pared by 5 bases and J by 4 bases, with 8 bases between. The CDR3 contains 11 residues. CDR3: CSASDSYGYTF. In nucleotides, the CDR3 is TGCAGTGCTTCAGACTCCTATGGCTACACCTTC.

This chain uses TRBV9 with TRBJ1-2; 9 nucleotides line up with TRBD1. The CDR3 extends over 14 amino acids. With 0 bases clipped from V and 3 bases from J, the junction kept 0 bases outside the gene matches. CDR1 and CDR2 from the germline V gene are SGDLS and YYNGEE. CDR3 in amino acids: CASSVGQGDYGYTF. The CDR3 DNA follows: TGTGCCAGCAGCGTAGGACAGGGGGACTATGGCTACACCTTC.

This clone was seen only a few times. The J gene is TRBJ1-6, the V gene TRBV30; 7 bases match TRBD1. CDR3 length: 12 amino acids. The trim removed 8 bases at V and 6 bases at J, leaving 4 bases unmatched. In germline, CDR1 is GTSNPN, CDR2 SVGIG (reference sequence). CDR3 residues: CARDSRNSPLHF. The CDR3 coding sequence is TGTGCCCGGGACAGCCGTAATTCACCCCTCCACTTT.

This chain joins TRBV19 and TRBJ1-6; TRBD1 matches at 8 bases. With V trimmed by 5 bases and J by 10 bases, 16 bases remained unmatched. Germline V lookup: CDR1 LNHDA, CDR2 SQIVND (reference sequence). The CDR3 runs to 17 residues. As DNA, the CDR3 is TGTGCCAGTAGTCCCGGGGCTGGACAGGGCGGAAACTCACCCCTCCACTTT. Its protein product is CASSPGAGQGGNSPLHF.

The chain is built from TRBV29-1 and TRBJ2-5; 9 bases map to TRBD2. Germline V lookup: CDR1 SQVTM, CDR2 ANQGSEA. This CDR3 has 14 amino acids. V trimming: 7 bases; J trimming: 11 bases; junction bases outside the gene matches: 17. The CDR3 region is CSASGPAGGPGQYF. CDR3 coding DNA: TGCAGCGCCTCTGGACCAGCGGGGGGTCCCGGGCAGTACTTC.

This clone was seen just once. The rearrangement joins TRBV10-2 to TRBJ2-7, with D possibly TRBD1 on 6 matching bases. V was trimmed by 0 bases and J by 6 bases, leaving 12 bases between them. Germline CDR1 is WSHSY and CDR2 is SAAADI. This CDR3 is 14 amino acids long. For the CDR3, the DNA is TGCGCCAGCAGTGAGTCGAACAGGGACGGCGAGCAGTACTTC. Protein product: CASSESNRDGEQYF.

The chain employs TRBV15 and TRBJ1-2; 7 positions match TRBD1. V was pared by 4 bases and J by 7 bases, with 6 bases of the junction left unmatched. Germline CDR1 LNHNV, CDR2 YYDKDF (reference sequence). The CDR3 has 13 amino acids. Here the CDR3 reads CATSKDNRGGYTF. CDR3 bases: TGTGCCACCAGCAAAGACAACAGGGGTGGCTACACCTTC.

The chain combines TRBV28 with TRBJ1-1; perhaps TRBD1 as D (6 bases). V lost 4 bases, J lost 6 bases, and 9 bases lay in between. The germline gives CDR1 MDHEN, CDR2 SYDVKM. This CDR3 region has 12 residues. This CDR3 is CASSSQGPEAFF. The CDR3 coding sequence is TGTGCCAGCAGTTCTCAGGGGCCTGAAGCTTTCTTT. Full variable domain (missing parts from reference TRBV28 and TRBJ1-1): DVKVTQSSRYLVKRTGEKVFLECVQDMDHENMFWYRQDPGLGLRLIYFSYDVKMKEKGDIPEGYSVSREKKERFSLILESASTNQTSMYLCASSSQGPEAFFGQGTRLTVV.

This clone turned up a few times. This chain uses TRBV2 with TRBJ1-1; TRBD1 matches at 8 bases. CDR1 is SNHLY, CDR2 FYNNEI, per germline. The junction had 4 bases not matched to a gene; V was cut back by 0 bases and J by 10 bases. The CDR3 length is 13 residues. The CDR3 nucleotides are TGTGCCAGCAGTGAAGCCGAGACAGGGGTAGCTTTCTTT. Protein sequence: CASSEAETGVAFF.

CDR3 sequence reads: CASSLGNRGLGTDTQYF. Written as DNA, the CDR3 is TGTGCCAGCAGCTTGGGGAACAGGGGGCTCGGCACAGATACGCAGTATTTT. The chain links TRBV5-8 to TRBJ2-3, with 9 bases aligning to TRBD1. Germline loops: CDR1 SGHTS, CDR2 YDEGEE. The CDR3 runs 17 residues. V shed 0 bases and J 1 base; nucleotides not matched to a gene: 6. The variable domain in full, completed from reference TRBV5-8 and TRBJ2-3, reads EAGVTQSPTHLIKTRGQQATLRCSPISGHTSVYWYQQALGLGLQFLLWYDEGEERNRGNFPPRFSGRQFPNYSSELNVNALELEDSALYLCASSLGNRGLGTDTQYFGPGTRLTVL.

This chain links TRBV6-5 with TRBJ1-6, with D perhaps TRBD1 (5 bases). The CDR3 runs to 15 residues. V was pared by 1 base and J by 7 bases, with 11 bases between. In germline, CDR1 is MNHEY, CDR2 SVGAGI. CDR3 bases: TGTGCCAGCAGTTACTTGAGCCAGGGCAATTCACCCCTCCACTTT. Protein sequence: CASSYLSQGNSPLHF.

The chain links TRBV11-3 to TRBJ1-2; D is perhaps TRBD1 (6 bases). This CDR3 region has 15 residues. In germline, CDR1 is SGHNT, CDR2 YENEEA. Deletions cut 3 bases from V and 7 bases from J, with 18 bases between. The CDR3 loop is CASSFSGGARSGYTF. The CDR3 DNA sequence: TGTGCCAGCAGCTTCTCTGGGGGCGCGCGGAGTGGCTACACCTTC.

The chain links TRBV28 to TRBJ1-1; weak D call: TRBD1 (6 bases). The CDR3 is made up of 14 amino acids. The germline gives CDR1 MDHEN, CDR2 SYDVKM. The V and J ends lost 7 bases and 1 base respectively, with 13 bases between them. CDR3 DNA: TGTGCCAGCAATGGGGGCGCGGAGAACACTGAAGCTTTCTTT. It encodes CASNGGAENTEAFF. The full variable domain, rest sourced from reference TRBV28 and TRBJ1-1, is DVKVTQSSRYLVKRTGEKVFLECVQDMDHENMFWYRQDPGLGLRLIYFSYDVKMKEKGDIPEGYSVSREKKERFSLILESASTNQTSMYLCASNGGAENTEAFFGQGTRLTVV.

V is TRBV7-9 and J is TRBJ1-2, with 11 nucleotides matching TRBD1. Germline V lookup: CDR1 SEHNR, CDR2 FQNEAQ (reference sequence). After removal of 6 bases from V and 6 bases from J, the junction contained 6 bases not matched to a gene. The CDR3 contains 14 residues. The CDR3 nucleotides are TGTGCCAGCAGATCCGGGACAGGGGGACATGGCTACACCTTC. Amino acid sequence: CASRSGTGGHGYTF.

This chain connects TRBV9 to TRBJ1-1, with D hard to call. The ends were cut back, 4 bases at V and 1 base at J, with 8 bases in the middle. The CDR3 covers 13 residues. Germline CDR1 SGDLS, CDR2 YYNGEE. CDR3 DNA sequence: TGTGCCAGCAGCCCAACAGAGAACACTGAAGCTTTCTTT. Encoded protein: CASSPTENTEAFF.

The V gene is TRBV7-2, the J gene TRBJ1-4, with a weak D call TRBD1 (6 bases). Per germline, CDR1 SGHTA and CDR2 FQGNSA. Trimming cost V 2 bases and J 0 bases, with 19 bases left between them. CDR3 size: 19 residues. Here the CDR3 DNA reads TGTGCCAGCAGCTTAAATTGGGGGAGGGGGGGCTCAACTAATGAAAAACTGTTTTTT. Translating it yields CASSLNWGRGGSTNEKLFF.

The chain links TRBV7-6 to TRBJ2-6, with 11 bases identical to TRBD1. The germline V gene has CDR1 SGHVS and CDR2 FNYEAQ. There are 18 residues in the CDR3. Trimming at V came to 5 bases and at J to 1 base, leaving 7 bases not matched to a gene. The chain's CDR3 is CASSPDRGRVSGANVLTF. The CDR3 DNA is TGTGCCAGCAGCCCGGACAGGGGGCGGGTATCTGGGGCCAACGTCCTGACTTTC.

In the case of this clone: Compared with germline, one end of the junction differs, possibly owing to a read error. Other DNA sequences in this sample translate to the same CDR3. The genes are TRBV5-1 and TRBJ1-1, with D possibly TRBD1 on 6 matching bases. This CDR3 spans 12 amino acids. In germline, CDR1 is SGHRS, CDR2 YFSETQ. The DNA of the CDR3 is TGCGCCAGCAGAACAGGGTCAACTGAAGCTTTCTTC. Translated, it gives CASRTGSTEAFF. The variable domain in full, with the rest retrieved from reference TRBV5-1 and TRBJ1-1, is KAGVTQTPRYLIKTRGQQVTLSCSPISGHRSVSWYQQTPGQGLQFLFEYFSETQRNKGNFPGRFSGRQFSNSRSEMNVSTLELGDSALYLCASRTGSTEAFFGQGTRLTVV.

The V and J genes are TRBV4-3 and TRBJ1-5; weak D call: TRBD1 (6 bases). CDR3 length equals 15 residues. Trimming shortened V by 2 bases and J by 6 bases, and 14 bases separated the two germline ends. Germline values: CDR1 LGHNA, CDR2 YSLEER. The CDR3: CASSQSRGMGQPQHF. In DNA, the CDR3 is TGCGCCAGCAGCCAATCCAGGGGAATGGGTCAGCCCCAGCATTTT.

The chain has TRBV4-3 and TRBJ1-2; TRBD1 is a possible D gene (5 bases). CDR1 LGHNA and CDR2 YSLEER come from the germline V gene. This CDR3 region has 13 residues. Trimming took 1 base from V and 6 from J, leaving 9 bases between them. The CDR3 nucleotides are TGCGCCAGCAGCCAAGTACGGGGGGATGGCTACACCTTC. Its translation is CASSQVRGDGYTF.

This rearrangement joins TRBV5-1 to TRBJ2-7; a possible D gene is TRBD1 (6 bases). The CDR3 length is 15 residues. Deletions cut 2 bases from V and 2 bases from J, with 14 bases between. Germline lookup yields CDR1 SGHRS and CDR2 YFSETQ. The chain's CDR3 is CASSFVTGPTYEQYF. The CDR3 DNA reads as TGCGCCAGCAGCTTTGTGACAGGCCCCACCTACGAGCAGTACTTC.

This chain uses TRBV4-3 with TRBJ2-3; D call uncertain. Trimming took off 5 bases at V and 8 bases at J, with 8 bases between the two ends. Germline V gene data show CDR1 as LGHNA and CDR2 as YSLEER. There are 11 residues in the CDR3. The CDR3 region is CASSSDSTQYF. CDR3 sequence (DNA): TGCGCCAGCAGCTCTGATAGTACGCAGTATTTT.